The 14 T cell receptor beta chains given below trace back to one sample, sequenced in a study of human T cells and chemical hapten exposure. Described time point: patch test 2, 6 weeks after DPC sensitization. As for treatment: therapeutic diphenylcyclopropenone sensitization with weekly scalp DPC. A single record per CDR3 protein comes from TCRdb applying MiXCR to the RACE reads. The data contain about 96,000 distinct CDR3 sequences, about 9.3% of them singletons. The specimen was whole blood, collected in connection with sensitization to the hapten diphenylcyclopropenone (DPC). The source is a woman in her 40s with alopecia areata. Some clones in this sample may be carry-over from other donors' samples.

This clonotype was observed many times. The chain recombines TRBV24-1 with TRBJ2-2; maybe TRBD1 (5 bases). Germline CDR1 is KGHDR and CDR2 is SFDVKD. The CDR3 is 15 amino acids. V gave up 4 bases and J gave up 3 bases, with 11 bases separating them. In DNA form, the CDR3 reads TGTGCCACCAGTGAGGCAACAGGAGACACCGGGGAGCTGTTTTTT. Protein product: CATSEATGDTGELFF.

This clonotype was seen repeatedly, ten times or more. The chain's CDR3 is CASSQDSSGLYNEQFF. CDR3 DNA sequence: TGTGCCAGCAGCCAAGACTCTAGCGGTCTCTACAATGAGCAGTTCTTC. The chain has TRBV4-2 and TRBJ2-1; 7 bases are a match to TRBD2. The CDR3 has 16 residues. CDR1 LGHNA and CDR2 YNFKEQ come from the germline V gene. V lost 0 bases and J lost 3; bases outside the gene matches: 5.

In this sample, this clonotype turned up many times. The chain employs TRBV6-1 and TRBJ2-1, with unresolved D. CDR1 and CDR2 from the germline V gene are MNHNS and SASEGT. The CDR3 is made up of 12 amino acids. V dropped 6 bases and J dropped 4 bases, with 7 bases sitting between them. CDR3 sequence (DNA): TGTGCCAGCAGCGTACGTTACAATGAGCAGTTCTTC. It specifies CASSVRYNEQFF.

This clonotype was counted between two and nine times. The chain recombines TRBV9 with TRBJ2-3; the match to TRBD1 covers 7 bases. The V gene's germline CDR1 is SGDLS and CDR2 YYNGEE. V shed 0 bases, J shed 7 bases, and the junction held 8 bases outside the gene matches. This CDR3 comprises 15 residues. Here the CDR3 DNA reads TGTGCCAGCAGCGTAGACAGGGGTCCGCGATATACGCAGTATTTT. Encoded protein: CASSVDRGPRYTQYF. The full variable domain, its missing parts supplied by reference TRBV9 and TRBJ2-3, is DSGVTQTPKHLITATGQRVTLRCSPRSGDLSVYWYQQSLDQGLQFLIQYYNGEERAKGNILERFSAQQFPDLHSELNLSSLELGDSALYFCASSVDRGPRYTQYFGPGTRLTVL.

V usage is TRBV18 and J usage is TRBJ1-1, with D perhaps matching TRBD1 (6 bases). The V gene lost 0 bases and the J gene lost 1 base, with 12 bases spanning the gap. CDR1 is KGHSH, CDR2 LQKENI, per germline. The CDR3 length is 16 residues. The CDR3 here is CASSPPWGGRNTEAFF. The DNA of the CDR3 is TGTGCCAGCTCACCACCTTGGGGGGGCCGGAACACTGAAGCTTTCTTT.

The table lists this clonotype with many counts. The chain couples TRBV4-2 to TRBJ1-3, with no clear D. V dropped 1 base and J dropped 0 bases, with 10 bases sitting between them. This CDR3 region has 16 residues. Germline loops: CDR1 LGHNA, CDR2 YNFKEQ. CDR3 protein: CASSQADVTSGNTIYF. The CDR3 DNA reads TGTGCCAGCAGCCAAGCGGACGTAACCTCTGGAAACACCATATATTTT.

The rearrangement uses TRBV29-1 and TRBJ2-1; 11 bases line up with TRBD2. V shed 5 bases and J 0 bases; nucleotides not matched to a gene: 6. CDR3 size: 16 residues. CDR1 is SQVTM, CDR2 ANQGSEA, per germline. CDR3 in amino acids: CSVRLAGTISYNEQFF. Here the CDR3 DNA reads TGCAGCGTTCGACTAGCGGGGACGATCTCCTACAATGAGCAGTTCTTC.

The table lists this clonotype with a few counts. V gene TRBV20-1 combines with J gene TRBJ1-2; the match to TRBD1 covers 9 bases. Germline CDR1 and CDR2: DFQATT and SNEGSKA (reference sequence). This CDR3 region has 14 residues. The ends lost 2 bases at V and 4 bases at J; junction bases unmatched: 5. The CDR3 sequence is CSARNPDRGYGYTF. The CDR3 coding sequence is TGCAGTGCTAGAAACCCGGACAGGGGCTATGGCTACACCTTC.

This clonotype was observed a handful of times. The chain has TRBV11-2 and TRBJ1-1; no definite D call. The ends were cut back, 3 bases at V and 6 bases at J, with 8 bases in the middle. Germline-derived CDR1 and CDR2 are SGHAT and FQNNGV. This CDR3 has 12 amino acids. CDR3 sequence (DNA): TGTGCCAGCAGCTTGGACGCCTCTGAAGCTTTCTTT. This sequence encodes CASSLDASEAFF.

The genes are TRBV7-8 and TRBJ2-3; a possible D gene is TRBD2 (6 bases). Germline loops: CDR1 SGHVS, CDR2 FQNEAQ. The V gene lost 1 base and the J gene lost 0 bases, with 11 bases spanning the gap. The CDR3 has 16 amino acids. The CDR3 sequence: CASSLGGGASTDTQYF. For the CDR3, the DNA is TGTGCCAGCAGCTTAGGAGGAGGGGCTAGCACAGATACGCAGTATTTT. Based on the CDR3 plus reference TRBV7-8 and TRBJ2-3, the full variable domain is GAGVSQSPRYKVAKRGQDVALRCDPISGHVSLFWYQQALGQGPEFLTYFQNEAQLDKSGLPSDRFFAERPEGSVSTLKIQRTQQEDSAVYLCASSLGGGASTDTQYFGPGTRLTVL.

CDR3 sequence reads: CASRADSTGELFF. In nucleotides, the CDR3 is TGTGCCAGCCGAGCGGACTCCACCGGGGAGCTGTTTTTT. The chain employs TRBV6-1 and TRBJ2-2; D perhaps matches TRBD2 (5 bases). Trimming pared 8 bases from V and 4 bases from J, leaving 11 bases between. In germline, CDR1 is MNHNS, CDR2 SASEGT. This CDR3 has 13 residues.

The V gene is TRBV28, the J gene TRBJ2-5; no clear D. Trimming took 6 bases from V and 5 from J, leaving 7 bases between them. The CDR3 consists of 11 residues. Germline-derived CDR1 and CDR2 are MDHEN and SYDVKM. CDR3 DNA: TGTGCCAGCAGAGCACTCGAGACCCAGTACTTC. This codes for CASRALETQYF.

This clonotype was seen repeatedly, ten times or more. The chain combines TRBV7-6 with TRBJ1-5; D gene uncertain. The CDR3 has 12 residues. CDR1 SGHVS and CDR2 FNYEAQ come from the germline V gene. V was pared by 1 base and J by 4 bases, with 2 bases between. This chain's CDR3 is CASSLVNQPQHF. As DNA, the CDR3 is TGTGCCAGCAGCTTAGTAAATCAGCCCCAGCATTTT.

This clonotype has more than one count but fewer than ten. The chain recombines TRBV9 with TRBJ2-2; maybe TRBD1 (6 bases). Germline V gives CDR1 SGDLS, CDR2 YYNGEE. The CDR3 contains 16 residues. The V and J ends lost 0 bases and 2 bases respectively, with 11 bases between them. Written as DNA, the CDR3 is TGTGCCAGCAGCGTAGAAGGGGGTACCAACACCGGGGAGCTGTTTTTT. Its translation: CASSVEGGTNTGELFF.